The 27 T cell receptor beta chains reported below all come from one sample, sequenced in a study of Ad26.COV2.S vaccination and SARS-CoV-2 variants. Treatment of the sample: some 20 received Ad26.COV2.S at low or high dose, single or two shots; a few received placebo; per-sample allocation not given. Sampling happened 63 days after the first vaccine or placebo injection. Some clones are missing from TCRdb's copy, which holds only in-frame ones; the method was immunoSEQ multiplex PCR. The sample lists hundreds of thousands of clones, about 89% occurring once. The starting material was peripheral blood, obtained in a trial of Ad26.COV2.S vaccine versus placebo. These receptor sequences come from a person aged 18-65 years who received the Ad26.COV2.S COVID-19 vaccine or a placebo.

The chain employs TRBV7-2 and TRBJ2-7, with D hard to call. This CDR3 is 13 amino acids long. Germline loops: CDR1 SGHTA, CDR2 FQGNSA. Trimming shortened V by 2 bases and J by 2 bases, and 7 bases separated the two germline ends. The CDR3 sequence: CASSLSRTYEQYF. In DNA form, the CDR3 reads TGTGCCAGCAGCTTAAGCCGAACCTACGAGCAGTACTTC.

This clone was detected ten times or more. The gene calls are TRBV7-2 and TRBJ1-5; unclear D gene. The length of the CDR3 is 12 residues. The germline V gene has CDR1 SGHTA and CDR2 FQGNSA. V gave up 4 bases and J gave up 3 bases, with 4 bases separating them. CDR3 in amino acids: CASSWYNQPQHF. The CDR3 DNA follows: TGTGCCAGCAGCTGGTACAATCAGCCCCAGCATTTT.

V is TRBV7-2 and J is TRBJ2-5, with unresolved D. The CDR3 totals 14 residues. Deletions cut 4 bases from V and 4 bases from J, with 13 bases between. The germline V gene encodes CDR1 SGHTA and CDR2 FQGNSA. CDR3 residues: CASSSVGSRETQYF. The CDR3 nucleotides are TGTGCCAGCAGCTCGGTTGGTTCCCGAGAGACCCAGTACTTC.

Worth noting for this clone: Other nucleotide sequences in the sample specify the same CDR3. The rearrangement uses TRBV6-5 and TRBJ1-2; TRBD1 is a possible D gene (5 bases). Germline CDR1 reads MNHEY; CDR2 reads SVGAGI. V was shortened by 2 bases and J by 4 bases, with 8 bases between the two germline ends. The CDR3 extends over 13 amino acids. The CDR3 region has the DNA TGTGCCAGCAGTTACCGGGGCCTCTATGGCTACACCTTC. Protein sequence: CASSYRGLYGYTF.

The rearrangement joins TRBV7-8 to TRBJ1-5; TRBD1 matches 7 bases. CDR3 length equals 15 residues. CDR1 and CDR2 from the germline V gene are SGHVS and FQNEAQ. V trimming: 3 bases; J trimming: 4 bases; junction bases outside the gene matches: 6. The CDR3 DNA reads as TGTGCCAGCAGCTTCCAGGGGGGGTGGAATCAGCCCCAGCATTTT. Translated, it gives CASSFQGGWNQPQHF.

The CDR3 DNA reads as TGTGCCAGCAGCTTAGACGGGAGTGTCTACAATGAGCAGTTCTTC. Translating gives CASSLDGSVYNEQFF. V is TRBV7-6 and J is TRBJ2-1, with TRBD2 as a possible D gene (6 bases). V lost 1 base to trimming and J lost 3 bases, with 10 bases between them. The CDR3 loop spans 15 amino acids. CDR1 and CDR2 from the germline V gene are SGHVS and FNYEAQ.

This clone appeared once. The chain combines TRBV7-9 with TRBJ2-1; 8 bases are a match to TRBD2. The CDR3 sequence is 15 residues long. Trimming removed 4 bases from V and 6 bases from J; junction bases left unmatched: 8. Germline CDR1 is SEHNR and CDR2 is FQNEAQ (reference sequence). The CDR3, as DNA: TGTGCCAGCAGCTGGCGGGAGGCCGGGTCCAATGAGCAGTTCTTC. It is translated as CASSWREAGSNEQFF.

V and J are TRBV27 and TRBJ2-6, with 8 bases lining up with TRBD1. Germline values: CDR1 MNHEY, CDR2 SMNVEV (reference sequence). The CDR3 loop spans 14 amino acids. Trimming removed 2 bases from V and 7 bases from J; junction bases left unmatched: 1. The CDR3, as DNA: TGTGCCAGCAGTTTAGGACAGGGTGCCAACGTCCTGACTTTC. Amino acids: CASSLGQGANVLTF.

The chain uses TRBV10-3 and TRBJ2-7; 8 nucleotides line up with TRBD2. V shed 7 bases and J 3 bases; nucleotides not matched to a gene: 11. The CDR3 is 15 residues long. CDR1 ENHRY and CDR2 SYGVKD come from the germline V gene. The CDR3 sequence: CAIMGSGGPNYEQYF. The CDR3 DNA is TGTGCCATCATGGGATCGGGGGGGCCTAACTACGAGCAGTACTTC.

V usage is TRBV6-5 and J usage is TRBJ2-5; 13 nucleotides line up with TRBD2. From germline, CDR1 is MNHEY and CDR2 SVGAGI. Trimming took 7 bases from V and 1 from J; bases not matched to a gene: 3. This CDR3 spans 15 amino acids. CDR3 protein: CASMGLAGPQETQYF. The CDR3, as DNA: TGTGCCAGCATGGGACTAGCGGGACCCCAAGAGACCCAGTACTTC.

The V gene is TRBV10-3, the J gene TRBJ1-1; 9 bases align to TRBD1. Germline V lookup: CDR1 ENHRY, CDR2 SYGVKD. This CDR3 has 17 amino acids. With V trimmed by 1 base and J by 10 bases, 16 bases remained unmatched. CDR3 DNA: TGTGCCATCAGTGAGTTAGGGGGGAGTACAGGGGGCTATGGAGCTTTCTTT. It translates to CAISELGGSTGGYGAFF.

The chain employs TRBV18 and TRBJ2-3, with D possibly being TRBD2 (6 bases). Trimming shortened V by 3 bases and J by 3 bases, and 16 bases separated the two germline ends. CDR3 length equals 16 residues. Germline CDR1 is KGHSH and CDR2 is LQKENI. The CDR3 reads CASSPLARGTTDTQYF. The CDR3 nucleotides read TGTGCCAGCTCACCCCTAGCGAGGGGAACAACAGATACGCAGTATTTT. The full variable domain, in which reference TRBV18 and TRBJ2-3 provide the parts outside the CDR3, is NAGVMQNPRHLVRRRGQEARLRCSPMKGHSHVYWYRQLPEEGLKFMVYLQKENIIDESGMPKERFSAEFPKEGPSILRIQQVVRGDSAAYFCASSPLARGTTDTQYFGPGTRLTVL.

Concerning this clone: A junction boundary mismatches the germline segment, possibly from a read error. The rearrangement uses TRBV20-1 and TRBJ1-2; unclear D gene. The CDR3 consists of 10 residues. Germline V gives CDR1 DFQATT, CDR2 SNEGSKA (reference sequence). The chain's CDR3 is CSARGVAANF. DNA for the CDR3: TGCAGTGCTAGAGGGGTCGCAGCTAACTTC.

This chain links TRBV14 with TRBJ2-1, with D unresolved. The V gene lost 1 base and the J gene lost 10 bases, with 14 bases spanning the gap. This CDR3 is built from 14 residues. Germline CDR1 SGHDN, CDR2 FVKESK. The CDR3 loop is CASSQVLSAVEQFF. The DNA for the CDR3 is TGTGCCAGCAGCCAAGTACTTAGTGCTGTCGAGCAGTTCTTC. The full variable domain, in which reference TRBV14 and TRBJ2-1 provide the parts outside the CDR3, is EAGVTQFPSHSVIEKGQTVTLRCDPISGHDNLYWYRRVMGKEIKFLLHFVKESKQDESGMPNNRFLAERTGGTYSTLKVQPAELEDSGVYFCASSQVLSAVEQFFGPGTRLTVL.

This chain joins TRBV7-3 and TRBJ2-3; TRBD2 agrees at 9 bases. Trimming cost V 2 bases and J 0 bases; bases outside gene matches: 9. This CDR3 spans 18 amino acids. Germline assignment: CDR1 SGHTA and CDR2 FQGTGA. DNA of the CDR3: TGTGCCAGCAGCTTATATAGCGGGGGCACCTCTAGCACAGATACGCAGTATTTT. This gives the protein CASSLYSGGTSSTDTQYF.

Here the CDR3 DNA reads TGCAGCGTTCGGACATTCATGAACACTGAAGCTTTCTTT. As protein: CSVRTFMNTEAFF. The rearrangement joins TRBV29-1 to TRBJ1-1; D may be TRBD1 (5 bases). This CDR3 region has 13 residues. The V gene lost 5 bases and the J gene lost 0 bases, with 10 bases spanning the gap. Germline CDR1 SQVTM, CDR2 ANQGSEA.

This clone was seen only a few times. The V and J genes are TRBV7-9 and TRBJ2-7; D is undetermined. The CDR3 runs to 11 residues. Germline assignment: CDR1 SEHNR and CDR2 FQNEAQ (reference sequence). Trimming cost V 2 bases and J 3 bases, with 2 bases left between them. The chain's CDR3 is CASSLRYEQYF. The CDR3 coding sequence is TGTGCCAGCAGCTTACGCTACGAGCAGTACTTC.

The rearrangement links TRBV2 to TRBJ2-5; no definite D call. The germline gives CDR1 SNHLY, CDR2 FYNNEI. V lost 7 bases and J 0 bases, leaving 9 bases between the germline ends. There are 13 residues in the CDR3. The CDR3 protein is CASKASDQETQYF. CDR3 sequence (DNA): TGTGCCAGCAAGGCGTCAGACCAAGAGACCCAGTACTTC.

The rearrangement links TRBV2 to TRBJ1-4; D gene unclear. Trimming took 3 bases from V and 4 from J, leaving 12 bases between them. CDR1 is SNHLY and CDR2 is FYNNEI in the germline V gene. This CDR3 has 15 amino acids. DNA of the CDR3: TGTGCCAGCAGTGAGTCGTACGGGAGTAATGAAAAACTGTTTTTT. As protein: CASSESYGSNEKLFF.

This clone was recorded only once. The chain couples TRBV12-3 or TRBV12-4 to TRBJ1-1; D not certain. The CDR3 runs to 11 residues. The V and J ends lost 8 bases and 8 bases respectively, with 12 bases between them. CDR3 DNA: TGTGCCAGCTTAGGTCGGGCCGAAGCTTTCTTT. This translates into CASLGRAEAFF.

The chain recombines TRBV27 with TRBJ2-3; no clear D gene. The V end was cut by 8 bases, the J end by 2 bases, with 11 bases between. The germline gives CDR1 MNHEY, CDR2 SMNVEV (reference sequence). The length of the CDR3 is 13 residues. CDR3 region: CASGLGFTDTQYF. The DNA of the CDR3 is TGTGCCAGCGGCCTTGGGTTCACAGATACGCAGTATTTT.

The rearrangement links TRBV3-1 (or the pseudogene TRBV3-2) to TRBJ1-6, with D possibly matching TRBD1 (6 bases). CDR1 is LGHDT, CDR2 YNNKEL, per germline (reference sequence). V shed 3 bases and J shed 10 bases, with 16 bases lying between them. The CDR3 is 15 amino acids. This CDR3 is CASSHSDRIVSPLHF. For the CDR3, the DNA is TGTGCCAGCAGCCACTCCGACAGGATAGTATCACCCCTCCACTTT.

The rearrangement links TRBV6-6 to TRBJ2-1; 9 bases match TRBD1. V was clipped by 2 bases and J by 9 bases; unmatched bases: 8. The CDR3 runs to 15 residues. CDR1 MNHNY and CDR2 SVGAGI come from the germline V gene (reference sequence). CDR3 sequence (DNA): TGTGCCAGCAGTTACCGGGACAGGGAGTTTGGTGAGCAGTTCTTC. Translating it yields CASSYRDREFGEQFF.

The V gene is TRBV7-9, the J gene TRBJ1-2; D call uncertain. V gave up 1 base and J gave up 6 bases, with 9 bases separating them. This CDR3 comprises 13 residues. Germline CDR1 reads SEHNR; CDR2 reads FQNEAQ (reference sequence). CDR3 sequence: CASSLGLEDGYTF. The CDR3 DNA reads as TGTGCCAGCAGCTTAGGCCTGGAGGATGGCTACACCTTC.

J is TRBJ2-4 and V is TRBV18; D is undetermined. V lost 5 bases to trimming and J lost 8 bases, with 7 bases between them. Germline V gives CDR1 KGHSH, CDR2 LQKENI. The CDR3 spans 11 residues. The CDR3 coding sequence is TGTGCCAGCTCAAGGGTGGACATTCAGTACTTC. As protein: CASSRVDIQYF.

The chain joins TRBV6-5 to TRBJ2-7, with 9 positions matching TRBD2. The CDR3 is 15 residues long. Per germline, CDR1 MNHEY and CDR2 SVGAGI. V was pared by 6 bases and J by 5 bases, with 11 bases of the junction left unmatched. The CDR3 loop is CASSPQLAGRHEQYF. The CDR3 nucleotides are TGTGCCAGCAGCCCCCAACTAGCGGGCAGGCACGAGCAGTACTTC.

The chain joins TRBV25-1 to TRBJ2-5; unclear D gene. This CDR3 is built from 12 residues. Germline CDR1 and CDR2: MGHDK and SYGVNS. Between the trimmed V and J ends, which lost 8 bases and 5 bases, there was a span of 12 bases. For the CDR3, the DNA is TGTGCCAGCCGTACAAGGTGGGAGACCCAGTACTTC. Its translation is CASRTRWETQYF.